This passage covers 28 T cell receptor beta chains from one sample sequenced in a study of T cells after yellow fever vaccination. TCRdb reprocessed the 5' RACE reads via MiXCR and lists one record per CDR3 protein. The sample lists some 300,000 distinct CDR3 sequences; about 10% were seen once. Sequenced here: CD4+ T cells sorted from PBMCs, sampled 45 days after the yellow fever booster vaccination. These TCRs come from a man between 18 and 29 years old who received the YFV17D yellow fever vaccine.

CDR3 protein: CASSLSTNTDTQYF. CDR3 sequence (DNA): TGTGCCAGCAGCTTGAGTACTAACACAGATACGCAGTATTTT. The rearrangement links TRBV5-5 to TRBJ2-3; D unresolved. The CDR3 length is 14 residues. Per the germline V gene, CDR1 is SGHKS and CDR2 is YYEKEE (reference sequence). V shed 1 base and J shed 2 bases, with 8 bases lying between them.

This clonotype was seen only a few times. In DNA, the CDR3 is TGCGCCAGCAGCCTTTCTATCGGGGGGAGGGCAGATACGCAGTATTTT. This translates into CASSLSIGGRADTQYF. This rearrangement joins TRBV4-3 to TRBJ2-3; TRBD2 matches at 7 bases. Trimming removed 4 bases from V and 4 bases from J; junction bases left unmatched: 11. CDR1 LGHNA and CDR2 YSLEER come from the germline V gene. This CDR3 contains 16 residues.

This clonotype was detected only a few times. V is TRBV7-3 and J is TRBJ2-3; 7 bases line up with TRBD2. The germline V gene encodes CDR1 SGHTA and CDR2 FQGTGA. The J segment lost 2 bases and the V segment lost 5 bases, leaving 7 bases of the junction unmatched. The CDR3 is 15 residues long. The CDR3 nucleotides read TGTGCCAGCAGCCGTCAGGGAGGGATCACAGATACGCAGTATTTT. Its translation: CASSRQGGITDTQYF.

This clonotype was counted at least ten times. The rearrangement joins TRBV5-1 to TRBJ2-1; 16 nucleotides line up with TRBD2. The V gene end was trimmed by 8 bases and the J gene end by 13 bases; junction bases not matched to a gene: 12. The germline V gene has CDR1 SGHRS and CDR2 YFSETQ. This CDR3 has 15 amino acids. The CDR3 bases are TGCGCCAGTAACCGAGGGACTAGCGGGGGGGCGTCACAGTTCTTC. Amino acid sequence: CASNRGTSGGASQFF.

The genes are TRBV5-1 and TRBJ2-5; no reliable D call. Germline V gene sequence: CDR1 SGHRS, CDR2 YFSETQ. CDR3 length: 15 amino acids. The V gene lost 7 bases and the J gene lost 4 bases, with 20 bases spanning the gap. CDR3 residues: CASRPFLGIGETQYF. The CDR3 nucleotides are TGCGCCAGCCGACCCTTTTTGGGGATTGGAGAGACCCAGTACTTC.

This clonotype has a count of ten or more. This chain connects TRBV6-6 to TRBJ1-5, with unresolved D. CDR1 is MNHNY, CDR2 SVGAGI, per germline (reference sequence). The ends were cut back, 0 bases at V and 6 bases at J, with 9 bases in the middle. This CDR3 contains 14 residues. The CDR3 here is CASSYSRQTQPQHF. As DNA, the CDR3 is TGTGCCAGCAGTTACTCGCGCCAGACTCAGCCCCAGCATTTT.

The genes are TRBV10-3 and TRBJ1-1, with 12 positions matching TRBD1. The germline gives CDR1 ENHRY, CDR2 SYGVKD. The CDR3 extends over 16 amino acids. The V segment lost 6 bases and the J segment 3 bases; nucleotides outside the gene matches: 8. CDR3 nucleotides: TGTGCCATCAGCAGTCCGGGACAGGGGGCCTACACTGAAGCTTTCTTT. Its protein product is CAISSPGQGAYTEAFF.

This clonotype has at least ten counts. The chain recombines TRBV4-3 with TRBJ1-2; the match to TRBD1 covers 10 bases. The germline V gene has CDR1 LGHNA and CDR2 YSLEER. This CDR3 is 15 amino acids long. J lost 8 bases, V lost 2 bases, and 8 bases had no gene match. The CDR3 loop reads CASSQQTGTGAGYTF. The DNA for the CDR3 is TGCGCCAGCAGCCAACAAACCGGGACAGGGGCCGGCTACACCTTC.

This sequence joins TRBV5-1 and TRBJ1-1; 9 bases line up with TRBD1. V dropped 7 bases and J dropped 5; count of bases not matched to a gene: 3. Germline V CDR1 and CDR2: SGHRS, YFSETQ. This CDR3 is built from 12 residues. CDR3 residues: CASRGQGTEAFF. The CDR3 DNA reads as TGCGCCAGCCGGGGACAGGGAACTGAAGCTTTCTTT.

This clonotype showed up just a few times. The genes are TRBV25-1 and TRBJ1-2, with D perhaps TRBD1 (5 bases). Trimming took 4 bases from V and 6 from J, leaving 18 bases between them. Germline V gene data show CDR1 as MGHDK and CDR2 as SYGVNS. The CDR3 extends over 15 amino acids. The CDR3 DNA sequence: TGTGCCAGCAGTGGGGCTTGGGGGTATAATAATGGCTACACCTTC. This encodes CASSGAWGYNNGYTF.

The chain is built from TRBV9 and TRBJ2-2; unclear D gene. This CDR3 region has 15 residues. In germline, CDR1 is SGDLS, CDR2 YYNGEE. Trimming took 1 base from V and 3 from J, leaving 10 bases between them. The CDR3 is CASSVRPSHTGELFF. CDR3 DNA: TGTGCCAGCAGCGTACGGCCTTCACACACCGGGGAGCTGTTTTTT.

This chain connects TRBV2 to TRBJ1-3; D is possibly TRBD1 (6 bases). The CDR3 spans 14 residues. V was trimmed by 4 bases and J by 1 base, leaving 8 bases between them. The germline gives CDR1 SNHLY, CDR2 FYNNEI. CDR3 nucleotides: TGTGCCAGCAGTGGGACAGAATCTGGAAACACCATATATTTT. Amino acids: CASSGTESGNTIYF.

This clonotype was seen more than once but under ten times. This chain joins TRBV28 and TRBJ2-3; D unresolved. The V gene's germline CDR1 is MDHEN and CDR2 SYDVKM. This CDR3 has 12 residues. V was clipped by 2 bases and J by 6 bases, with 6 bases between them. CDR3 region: CASSLLEDTQYF. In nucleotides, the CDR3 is TGTGCCAGCAGTTTACTAGAGGATACGCAGTATTTT.

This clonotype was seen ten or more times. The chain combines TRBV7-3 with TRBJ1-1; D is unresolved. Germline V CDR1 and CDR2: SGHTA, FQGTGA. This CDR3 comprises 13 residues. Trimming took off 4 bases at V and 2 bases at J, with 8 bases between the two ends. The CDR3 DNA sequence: TGTGCCAGCAGCTCCGACCCTAACACTGAAGCTTTCTTT. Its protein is CASSSDPNTEAFF.

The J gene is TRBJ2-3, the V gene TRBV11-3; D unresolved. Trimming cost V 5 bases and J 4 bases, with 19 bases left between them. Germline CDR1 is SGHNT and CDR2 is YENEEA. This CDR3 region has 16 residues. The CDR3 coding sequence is TGTGCCAGCAGCCCCCGAGTCGAAGGCCGCGCAGATACGCAGTATTTT. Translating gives CASSPRVEGRADTQYF.

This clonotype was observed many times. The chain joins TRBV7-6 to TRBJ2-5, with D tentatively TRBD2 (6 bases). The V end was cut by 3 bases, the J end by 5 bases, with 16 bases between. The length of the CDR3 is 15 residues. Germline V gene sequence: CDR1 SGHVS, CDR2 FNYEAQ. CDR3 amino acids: CASSLDPLGGETQYF. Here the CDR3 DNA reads TGTGCCAGCAGCTTGGACCCTCTTGGGGGGGAGACCCAGTACTTC.

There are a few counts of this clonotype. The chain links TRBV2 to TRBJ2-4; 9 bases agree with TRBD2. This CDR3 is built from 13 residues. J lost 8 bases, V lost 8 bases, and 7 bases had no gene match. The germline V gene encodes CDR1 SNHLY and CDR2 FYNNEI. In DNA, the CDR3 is TGTGCCAGCGGAATAGCGGGGGCGGACATTCAGTACTTC. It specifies CASGIAGADIQYF.

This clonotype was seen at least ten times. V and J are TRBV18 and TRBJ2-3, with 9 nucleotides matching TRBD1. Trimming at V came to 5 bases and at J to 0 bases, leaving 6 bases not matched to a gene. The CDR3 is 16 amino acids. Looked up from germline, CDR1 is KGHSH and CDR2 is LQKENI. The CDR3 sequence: CASSNRGPTSTDTQYF. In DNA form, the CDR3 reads TGTGCCAGCTCAAACAGGGGGCCGACTAGCACAGATACGCAGTATTTT. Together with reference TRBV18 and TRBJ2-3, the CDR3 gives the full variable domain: NAGVMQNPRHLVRRRGQEARLRCSPMKGHSHVYWYRQLPEEGLKFMVYLQKENIIDESGMPKERFSAEFPKEGPSILRIQQVVRGDSAAYFCASSNRGPTSTDTQYFGPGTRLTVL.

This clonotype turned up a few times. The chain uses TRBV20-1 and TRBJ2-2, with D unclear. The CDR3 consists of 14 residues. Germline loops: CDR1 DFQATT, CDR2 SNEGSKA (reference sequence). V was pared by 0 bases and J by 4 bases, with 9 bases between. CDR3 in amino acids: CSAREATGTGELFF. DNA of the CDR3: TGCAGTGCTAGAGAGGCCACGGGCACCGGGGAGCTGTTTTTT.

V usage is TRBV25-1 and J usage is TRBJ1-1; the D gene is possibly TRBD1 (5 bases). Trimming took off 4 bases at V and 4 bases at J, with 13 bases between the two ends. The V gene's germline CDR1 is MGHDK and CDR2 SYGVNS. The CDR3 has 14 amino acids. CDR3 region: CASSVYGDATEAFF. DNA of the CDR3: TGTGCCAGCAGTGTTTACGGGGACGCCACTGAAGCTTTCTTT.

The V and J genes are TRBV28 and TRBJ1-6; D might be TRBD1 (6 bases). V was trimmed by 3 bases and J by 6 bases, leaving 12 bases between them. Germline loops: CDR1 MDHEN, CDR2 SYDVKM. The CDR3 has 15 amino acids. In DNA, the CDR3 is TGTGCCAGCAGTTTCGGGGGCACCGCTAATTCACCCCTCCACTTT. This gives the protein CASSFGGTANSPLHF.

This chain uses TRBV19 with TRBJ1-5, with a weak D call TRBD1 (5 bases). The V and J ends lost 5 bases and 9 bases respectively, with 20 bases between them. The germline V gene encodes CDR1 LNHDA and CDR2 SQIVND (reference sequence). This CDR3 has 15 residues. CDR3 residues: CASSSYPGPEWPQHF. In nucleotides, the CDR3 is TGTGCCAGTAGTTCTTACCCGGGACCAGAGTGGCCCCAGCATTTT. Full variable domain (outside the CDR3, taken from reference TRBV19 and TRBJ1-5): DGGITQSPKYLFRKEGQNVTLSCEQNLNHDAMYWYRQDPGQGLRLIYYSQIVNDFQKGDIAEGYSVSREKKESFPLTVTSAQKNPTAFYLCASSSYPGPEWPQHFGDGTRLSIL.

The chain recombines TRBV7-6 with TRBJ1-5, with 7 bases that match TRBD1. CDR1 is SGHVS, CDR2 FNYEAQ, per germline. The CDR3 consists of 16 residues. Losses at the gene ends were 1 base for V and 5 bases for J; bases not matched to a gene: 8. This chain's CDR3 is CASSLEVGTEHQPQHF. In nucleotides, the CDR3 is TGTGCCAGCAGCTTAGAAGTCGGGACAGAACATCAGCCCCAGCATTTT.

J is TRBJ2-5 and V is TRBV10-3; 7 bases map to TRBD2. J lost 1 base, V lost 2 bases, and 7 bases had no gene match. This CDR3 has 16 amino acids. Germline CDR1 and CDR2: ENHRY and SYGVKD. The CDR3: CAISEATGGPQETQYF. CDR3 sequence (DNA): TGTGCCATCAGTGAGGCCACGGGGGGTCCCCAAGAGACCCAGTACTTC.

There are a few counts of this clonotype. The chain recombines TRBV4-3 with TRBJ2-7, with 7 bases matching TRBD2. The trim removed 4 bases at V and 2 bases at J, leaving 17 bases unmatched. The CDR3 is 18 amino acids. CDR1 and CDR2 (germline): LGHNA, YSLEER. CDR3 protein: CASSREGYKRGGTYEQYF. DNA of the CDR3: TGCGCCAGCAGCCGCGAGGGATACAAGCGGGGAGGAACCTACGAGCAGTACTTC.

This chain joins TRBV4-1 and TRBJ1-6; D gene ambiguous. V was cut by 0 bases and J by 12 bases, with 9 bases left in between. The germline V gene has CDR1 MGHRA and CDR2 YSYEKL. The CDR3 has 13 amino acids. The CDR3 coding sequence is TGCGCCAGCAGCCAAGAGTTCGGAGGACCCCTCCACTTT. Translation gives CASSQEFGGPLHF.

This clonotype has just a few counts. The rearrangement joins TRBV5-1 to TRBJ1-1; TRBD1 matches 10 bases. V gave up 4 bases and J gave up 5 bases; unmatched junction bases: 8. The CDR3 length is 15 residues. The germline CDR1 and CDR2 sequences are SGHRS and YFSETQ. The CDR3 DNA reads TGCGCCAGCAGCCCGACGGGACAGGGGAGAACTGAAGCTTTCTTT. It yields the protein CASSPTGQGRTEAFF.

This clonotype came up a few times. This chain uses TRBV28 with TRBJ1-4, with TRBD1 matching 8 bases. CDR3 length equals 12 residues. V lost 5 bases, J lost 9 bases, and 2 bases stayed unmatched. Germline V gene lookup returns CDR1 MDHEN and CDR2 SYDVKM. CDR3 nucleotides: TGTGCCAGCAGTACAGGGGGAAAAAAACTGTTTTTT. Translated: CASSTGGKKLFF. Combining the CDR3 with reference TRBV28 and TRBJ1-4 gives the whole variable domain DVKVTQSSRYLVKRTGEKVFLECVQDMDHENMFWYRQDPGLGLRLIYFSYDVKMKEKGDIPEGYSVSREKKERFSLILESASTNQTSMYLCASSTGGKKLFFGSGTQLSVL.